These T cell receptor beta chains were read from a single sample in a study of T cells after yellow fever vaccination. From the 5' RACE reads, TCRdb called clonotypes with MiXCR, one entry per CDR3 protein. The sample includes around 140,000 distinct CDR3 sequences, 7.7% of them seen just once. Sequenced material: CD4+ T cells sorted from PBMCs, taken 5 days after the yellow fever booster vaccination. These receptor sequences come from a man younger than 40 who received the YFV17D yellow fever vaccine. Both conserved end residues are part of each CDR3. The D gene is left open where the match is weak. Only some rows state a clone size, as once, few, many or a class for expanded clones.

j_call clone_size d_call v_call cdr3_aa cdr3_nt
TRBJ2-7 NA NA TRBV20-1 CSAGRTAQEQYF TGCAGTGCGGGAAGGACTGCCCAAGAGCAGTACTTC
TRBJ1-2 many TRBD1 TRBV12-3/TRBV12-4 CASSLEGATGYTF TGTGCCAGCAGTTTAGAGGGGGCGACTGGCTACACCTTC
TRBJ2-2 many NA TRBV20-1 CSARDASTSPTGELFF TGCAGTGCTAGAGATGCTTCGACTAGTCCCACCGGGGAGCTGTTTTTT
TRBJ1-1 NA NA TRBV5-1 CASSQNLGGLNTEAFF TGCGCCAGCAGCCAAAACTTGGGAGGACTGAACACTGAAGCTTTCTTT
TRBJ2-1 many TRBD1 TRBV5-1 CASSSTGVGYNEQFF TGCGCCAGCAGCTCAACAGGGGTGGGTTACAATGAGCAGTTCTTC
TRBJ2-7 many NA TRBV7-2 CASSLRGPSSYEQYF TGTGCCAGCAGCCTGCGGGGGCCATCCTCCTACGAGCAGTACTTC
TRBJ2-1 few NA TRBV5-4 CASSTITGTNSYNEQFF TGTGCCAGCAGCACAATTACCGGGACCAATTCCTACAATGAGCAGTTCTTC
TRBJ2-1 many NA TRBV5-6 CASSWNYNEQFF TGTGCCAGCAGCTGGAACTACAATGAGCAGTTCTTC
TRBJ2-7 NA NA TRBV7-2 CASSPHRSYEQYF TGTGCCAGCAGCCCACACAGGTCCTACGAGCAGTACTTC
TRBJ2-1 many TRBD2 TRBV6-2/TRBV6-3 CASSYRTRTDEQFF TGTGCCAGCAGTTACAGGACTAGGACGGATGAGCAGTTCTTC
TRBJ2-1 many NA TRBV28 CASSRSNEQFF TGTGCCAGCAGCCGTAGCAATGAGCAGTTCTTC
TRBJ2-3 many NA TRBV9 CASSVAGAEEPLANTDTQYF TGTGCCAGCAGCGTAGCTGGGGCCGAGGAACCCCTGGCCAACACAGATACGCAGTATTTT
TRBJ2-3 few NA TRBV4-3 CASSQDPWRGYGTDTQYF TGCGCCAGCAGCCAAGATCCCTGGCGGGGCTATGGCACAGATACGCAGTATTTT
TRBJ1-3 many TRBD1 TRBV10-3 CAISGTVGNTIYF TGTGCCATCAGCGGGACAGTTGGAAACACCATATATTTT
TRBJ2-5 many NA TRBV19 CASSMRRTDQETQYF TGTGCCAGTAGTATGAGGCGGACAGACCAAGAGACCCAGTACTTC
TRBJ2-7 NA TRBD2 TRBV12-3/TRBV12-4 CASRPGTSAYEQYF TGTGCCAGCAGGCCCGGGACTAGCGCCTACGAGCAGTACTTC
TRBJ2-3 many TRBD2 TRBV20-1 CSGVEGTSRADTQYF TGCAGTGGTGTGGAAGGGACTAGCAGGGCAGATACGCAGTATTTT
TRBJ2-7 many NA TRBV5-1 CASSLVVQGNEQYF TGCGCCAGCAGCTTGGTGGTTCAGGGCAACGAGCAGTACTTC
TRBJ1-5 few TRBD1 TRBV10-3 CAISEGTGRPQHF TGTGCCATCAGTGAGGGGACAGGCAGGCCCCAGCATTTT
TRBJ2-7 many TRBD2 TRBV7-8 CASSLGAGGRVGEQYF TGTGCCAGCAGCTTAGGTGCGGGAGGGCGAGTGGGTGAGCAGTACTTC
TRBJ1-1 many NA TRBV5-1 CASSLETGGSNTEAFF TGCGCCAGCAGCTTGGAAACGGGGGGATCGAACACTGAAGCTTTCTTT
TRBJ2-1 NA NA TRBV23-1 CASIYGYNEQFF TGCGCCAGCATATACGGGTACAATGAGCAGTTCTTC
TRBJ2-3 many NA TRBV2 CASSEDTLSTDTQYF TGTGCCAGCAGCGAGGACACCCTTAGCACAGATACGCAGTATTTT
TRBJ1-2 many TRBD1 TRBV5-1 CASSPRQGALGYTF TGCGCCAGCAGCCCTAGACAGGGGGCATTGGGCTACACCTTC